The source of this TCR beta chain is a study of shared clonotypes between healthy human individuals. This clone was seen only once. From germline, CDR1 is MDHEN and CDR2 SYDVKM. This CDR3 is 15 amino acids long. V was pared by 2 bases and J by 4 bases, with 5 bases of the junction left unmatched. In the original processing: For the immunoSEQ data, sequences were junction-only without quality scores, so filtering differed. TCRdb's table, derived via immunoSEQ multiplex PCR, lists solely in-frame clones and lacks some. Clone size and the V and J calls come from that table; the DNA yielded D and trimming. The sample has 2.3 million or so clones, 85% to 95% seen once.

The receptor comes from a man younger than 30 in good health. Some clones in this sample may be carry-over from other donors' samples. Sequencing used naive CD4+ T cells from PBMCs. This sample's subset: CD45RA+ positively selected. V and J are TRBV28 and TRBJ1-2, with TRBD1 matching 9 bases. The CDR3 reads CASSLMDRGAYGYTF. The CDR3, as DNA: TGTGCCAGCAGTTTAATGGACAGGGGAGCCTATGGCTACACCTTC.